This T cell receptor beta chain was captured by sequencing in a study of Ad26.COV2.S vaccination and SARS-CoV-2 variants. Study-level background: Administration of Ad26.COV2.S was intramuscular, either once or twice 56 days apart. The study, taken as a whole, reports: Analyses that measured TCR breadth and depth may have underestimated total T cell responses.

On this clone: Its antigen is not known.

Profiling relied on immunoSEQ multiplex PCR, and the TCRdb table lists in-frame clones only, not all of them. The sample contains some 460,000 clones, 80% to 90% of which appear only once. The treatment is: 19 received Ad26.COV2.S at low or high dose, single or two shots; about 5 received placebo; per-sample allocation not given. The investigators took samples on day 63 after the first vaccine or placebo injection. Trimming removed 0 bases from V and 2 bases from J, with 16 bases in between. Per germline, CDR1 MGHRA and CDR2 YSYEKL. The CDR3 is 17 amino acids. The origin of this receptor is a person aged 18-60 years who received the Ad26.COV2.S COVID-19 vaccine or a placebo. V gene TRBV4-1 combines with J gene TRBJ1-2; D is uncertain. The sample in question was peripheral blood, obtained in a trial of Ad26.COV2.S vaccine versus placebo. The CDR3 protein is CASSQDYWQEKNYGYTF. CDR3 DNA sequence: TGCGCCAGCAGCCAAGATTACTGGCAGGAGAAGAACTATGGCTACACCTTC.